The next 32 T cell receptor beta chains were all read from a single sample in a study of blood T cells in healthy people across ages. A second PCR, run for about 7 to 11 cycles, used a sample-barcoded 5' primer plus a J-beta primer mix. Each CDR3 protein gets one entry after TCRdb re-called the 5' RACE reads with MiXCR. The sample consists of 350,000 to 450,000 distinct CDR3 sequences, 52% of them appearing once. The sample comprised blood. The receptors stem from a man aged 55 to 69 in good health.

This chain links TRBV7-2 with TRBJ1-2, with a tentative D call TRBD1 (5 bases). CDR1 and CDR2 from the germline V gene are SGHTA and FQGNSA. This CDR3 comprises 15 residues. V was cut by 5 bases and J by 4 bases, with 17 bases left in between. CDR3 in DNA: TGTGCCAGCAGCAAAATTGGGGCAGGAGGCTATGGCTACACCTTC. It yields the protein CASSKIGAGGYGYTF.

The chain employs TRBV11-3 and TRBJ2-1; tentatively, D is TRBD1 (5 bases). Germline CDR1 and CDR2: SGHNT and YENEEA. The CDR3 length is 14 residues. Trimming took 3 bases from V and 15 from J, leaving 21 bases between them. CDR3 DNA: TGTGCCAGCAGCTTTCGAGGATTGGGGTCAGGGCTGTTCTTC. Translation gives CASSFRGLGSGLFF.

V is TRBV29-1 and J is TRBJ2-3, with D perhaps being TRBD1 or TRBD2 (5 bases each). The germline V gene has CDR1 SQVTM and CDR2 ANQGSEA. Trimming took off 3 bases at V and 4 bases at J, with 11 bases between the two ends. The CDR3 has 13 amino acids. CDR3 residues: CSVEGELADTQYF. The CDR3 nucleotides read TGCAGCGTTGAGGGGGAGCTAGCAGATACGCAGTATTTT.

This clonotype showed up just a few times. The V call is TRBV3-1, the J call TRBJ2-7; no firm D call. The last part of the DNA fits TRBJ2-5 better; the J call may be wrong. Germline-derived CDR1 and CDR2 are LGHDT and YNNKEL (reference sequence). The CDR3 runs to 14 residues. In nucleotides, the CDR3 is TGTGCCAGCAGCCAAGAACAAGCGATCGGGACCCAGTACTTC. This translates into CASSQEQAIGTQYF.

This clonotype was detected only a few times. The chain recombines TRBV4-2 with TRBJ2-5; TRBD2 aligns across 12 bases. Germline V gene sequence: CDR1 LGHNA, CDR2 YNFKEQ. The CDR3 sequence is 15 residues long. V shed 1 base, J shed 4 bases, and the junction held 1 base outside the gene matches. CDR3 in DNA: TGTGCCAGCAGCCAAGGGACTAGCGGGGCAGAGACCCAGTACTTC. It codes for CASSQGTSGAETQYF.

This clonotype was seen a few times. This chain joins TRBV9 and TRBJ2-3; D might be TRBD1 or TRBD2, each matching 5 bases. V lost 5 bases, J lost 1 base, and 14 bases lay in between. There are 15 residues in the CDR3. Germline values: CDR1 SGDLS, CDR2 YYNGEE. The DNA for the CDR3 is TGTGCCAGCAGTCGCCGGGACCTTCGCACAGATACGCAGTATTTT. Its protein product is CASSRRDLRTDTQYF.

The chain joins TRBV6-5 to TRBJ2-1; tentatively, D is TRBD2 (6 bases). The CDR3 loop spans 15 amino acids. Deletions cut 1 base from V and 2 bases from J, with 9 bases between. Germline V lookup: CDR1 MNHEY, CDR2 SVGAGI. The DNA of the CDR3 is TGTGCCAGCAGTTACTATAGCGGAGCCTACAATGAGCAGTTCTTC. Its translation is CASSYYSGAYNEQFF.

This chain joins TRBV7-2 and TRBJ2-4; D is undetermined. Judging by the DNA end, TRBJ2-7 fits better; the J call may be wrong. From germline, CDR1 is SGHTA and CDR2 FQGNSA. CDR3 length: 12 amino acids. The CDR3 coding sequence is TGTGCCAGCAGCTTTTCCTCCCGCGAGCAGTACTTC. It specifies CASSFSSREQYF.

This chain connects TRBV3-1 to TRBJ2-1; 8 bases fit TRBD2. CDR3 length equals 16 residues. J lost 7 bases, V lost 1 base, and 9 bases had no gene match. CDR1 is LGHDT, CDR2 YNNKEL, per germline (reference sequence). CDR3 DNA: TGTGCCAGCAGCCAAGTGACTAGCGTAAAACAGAATGAGCAGTTCTTC. Translating gives CASSQVTSVKQNEQFF.

The rearrangement links TRBV6-2 or TRBV6-3 to TRBJ2-1; no clear D. The V end was cut by 4 bases, the J end by 7 bases, with 14 bases between. CDR1 is MNHEY and CDR2 is SVGEGT in the germline V gene. The CDR3 contains 14 residues. The CDR3 protein is CASSSPPNNNEQFF. The CDR3 DNA reads as TGTGCCAGCAGTTCCCCCCCCAACAATAATGAGCAGTTCTTC.

This clonotype was recorded once. This chain links TRBV6-5 with TRBJ2-4; maybe TRBD1 (5 bases). The V end was cut by 5 bases, the J end by 0 bases, with 11 bases between. This CDR3 spans 15 amino acids. Germline values: CDR1 MNHEY, CDR2 SVGAGI. The CDR3 loop is CASSPRQLAKNIQYF. The CDR3 DNA reads TGTGCCAGCAGTCCCCGACAGTTAGCCAAAAACATTCAGTACTTC.

This clonotype was detected a few times. The gene calls are TRBV3-1 and TRBJ2-5, with TRBD2 identical over 7 bases. The germline V gene has CDR1 LGHDT and CDR2 YNNKEL (reference sequence). The CDR3 runs to 14 residues. V was pared by 5 bases and J by 2 bases, with 5 bases of the junction left unmatched. The CDR3 DNA follows: TGTGCCAGCAGCACGCGGGGGAGTCAAGAGACCCAGTACTTC. As protein: CASSTRGSQETQYF.

This chain connects TRBV20-1 to TRBJ2-7; D uncertain. The germline V gene has CDR1 DFQATT and CDR2 SNEGSKA (reference sequence). The V end lost 5 bases, the J end lost 0 bases, and 8 bases lay between the germline ends. The CDR3 totals 12 residues. The CDR3 DNA reads as TGCAGTGCTCGGGTAGACTCCTACGAGCAGTACTTC. It encodes CSARVDSYEQYF.

V usage is TRBV2 and J usage is TRBJ2-5; D is possibly TRBD1 (6 bases). CDR3 length: 14 amino acids. The germline gives CDR1 SNHLY, CDR2 FYNNEI. With 2 bases removed from V and 5 bases from J, the gap between germline ends came to 12 bases. The CDR3 loop reads CASSEMTGGETQYF. CDR3 bases: TGTGCCAGCAGTGAAATGACAGGTGGGGAGACCCAGTACTTC.

With respect to this clonotype: A junction end diverges from the germline sequence, so it may reflect a read error. The V and J genes are TRBV24-1 and TRBJ2-6; 7 bases fit TRBD1. The V gene's germline CDR1 is KGHDR and CDR2 SFDVKD. This CDR3 spans 16 amino acids. The DNA of the CDR3 is TGTGCCACCAGTGATTCGAGGGGGCCTGGGGCCTACGTCCTGACTTTC. Its protein product is CATSDSRGPGAYVLTF.

With respect to this clonotype: The junction departs from the called germline gene at one end, perhaps through a read error. The rearrangement joins TRBV3-1 to TRBJ2-5; 7 nucleotides agree with TRBD1. The end of the DNA aligns better with TRBJ2-7, so the J call may be wrong. The germline gives CDR1 LGHDT, CDR2 YNNKEL (reference sequence). CDR3 size: 14 residues. In nucleotides, the CDR3 is TGTACCAGCAGCCAGTTAGGGACAGCCCACGAGCAGTACTTC. Residues: CTSSQLGTAHEQYF.

This chain joins TRBV12-5 and TRBJ2-1, with 13 bases that match TRBD2. Germline CDR1 is LGHNT and CDR2 is FRNRAP. The J segment lost 7 bases and the V segment lost 6 bases, leaving 9 bases of the junction unmatched. The CDR3 has 16 residues. CDR3 nucleotide sequence: TGTGCTAGTGGCTCCTGGACTAGCGGGAGTTTAAATGAGCAGTTCTTC. It yields the protein CASGSWTSGSLNEQFF.

Turning to this clonotype: This may arise from a read error, as a much more abundant clone is one base away. The V gene is TRBV28, the J gene TRBJ1-5, with 7 bases identical to TRBD1. Germline values: CDR1 MDHEN, CDR2 SYDVKM. The CDR3 runs 16 residues. The CDR3 DNA is TGTGCCAGCAGTTTATGGGGGCAGGGGGTCAATCAGCCCCGGCATTTT. Protein: CASSLWGQGVNQPRHF.

This chain links TRBV11-2 with TRBJ2-3; no firm D call. The CDR3 covers 13 residues. V lost 0 bases, J lost 6 bases, and 7 bases lay in between. CDR1 and CDR2 (germline): SGHAT, FQNNGV. This CDR3 is CASSLDHPDTQYF. CDR3 DNA sequence: TGTGCCAGCAGCTTAGATCACCCGGATACGCAGTATTTT.

This clonotype was counted between two and nine times. The rearrangement links TRBV20-1 to TRBJ2-6; 13 bases are shared with TRBD2. This CDR3 has 18 amino acids. Germline loops: CDR1 DFQATT, CDR2 SNEGSKA (reference sequence). The V gene end was trimmed by 1 base and the J gene end by 3 bases; junction bases not matched to a gene: 6. CDR3 nucleotide sequence: TGCAGTGCTAGAGGGACTAGCGGGAGAGTGGGTGGGGCCAACGTCCTGACTTTC. It yields the protein CSARGTSGRVGGANVLTF.

The DNA for the CDR3 is TGTGCCAGCTCACCACTGGACAGATATACCGGGGAGCTGTTTTTT. Translation: CASSPLDRYTGELFF. V is TRBV18 and J is TRBJ2-2, with a tentative D call TRBD1 (6 bases). This CDR3 has 15 amino acids. Germline V CDR1 and CDR2: KGHSH, LQKENI. Trimming shortened V by 1 base and J by 5 bases, and 11 bases separated the two germline ends.

The J gene is TRBJ2-7, the V gene TRBV2, with a tentative D call TRBD1 (6 bases). Trimming left V 7 bases short and J 4 bases short, with 11 bases between. The germline gives CDR1 SNHLY, CDR2 FYNNEI. CDR3 length equals 12 residues. The CDR3 reads CASTLTGYEQYF. CDR3 bases: TGTGCCAGCACCCTGACAGGTTACGAGCAGTACTTC. Complete variable domain (other parts from reference TRBV2 and TRBJ2-7): EPEVTQTPSHQVTQMGQEVILRCVPISNHLYFYWYRQILGQKVEFLVSFYNNEISEKSEIFDDQFSVERPDGSNFTLKIRSTKLEDSAMYFCASTLTGYEQYFGPGTRLTVT.

V usage is TRBV6-2 or TRBV6-3 and J usage is TRBJ2-5; 8 bases map to TRBD2. From germline, CDR1 is MNHEY and CDR2 SVGEGT. V gave up 0 bases and J gave up 5 bases; unmatched junction bases: 5. This CDR3 has 15 residues. CDR3 amino acids: CASSYSSGGYETQYF. CDR3 DNA sequence: TGTGCCAGCAGTTACTCGAGCGGGGGCTATGAGACCCAGTACTTC.

This clonotype was counted a single time. CDR3 DNA sequence: TGTGCCAGCAGTCCCCGGGGGACAGCGGGGGGCCAGTTCTTC. This gives the protein CASSPRGTAGGQFF. The V and J genes are TRBV12-3 or TRBV12-4 and TRBJ2-1, with 9 positions matching TRBD2. Trimming took 5 bases from V and 13 from J; bases not matched to a gene: 12. This CDR3 spans 14 amino acids.

The chain uses TRBV2 and TRBJ1-2; 8 bases map to TRBD1. CDR3 length equals 12 residues. Trimming took 10 bases from V and 7 from J; bases not matched to a gene: 8. CDR1 SNHLY and CDR2 FYNNEI come from the germline V gene. The CDR3 coding sequence is TGTGCCACCGGACAGGGTAGCGGTGGCTACACCTTC. This gives the protein CATGQGSGGYTF. Drawing the rest from reference TRBV2 and TRBJ1-2, the complete variable domain is EPEVTQTPSHQVTQMGQEVILRCVPISNHLYFYWYRQILGQKVEFLVSFYNNEISEKSEIFDDQFSVERPDGSNFTLKIRSTKLEDSAMYFCATGQGSGGYTFGSGTRLTVV.

J is TRBJ2-4 and V is TRBV7-9; D is perhaps TRBD1 or TRBD2 (5 bases each). Germline V gene sequence: CDR1 SEHNR, CDR2 FQNEAQ (reference sequence). The CDR3 has 13 residues. V dropped 4 bases and J dropped 5 bases, with 9 bases sitting between them. The CDR3 sequence is CASSSGLQNIQYF. Here the CDR3 DNA reads TGTGCCAGCAGCTCGGGGCTCCAAAACATTCAGTACTTC.

DNA for the CDR3: TGTGCCAGCAGCCGCCTGGGGCAGGGCGGCGACTATGGCTACACCTTC. This codes for CASSRLGQGGDYGYTF. V usage is TRBV27 and J usage is TRBJ1-2; the D gene is possibly TRBD1 (5 bases). Germline CDR1 is MNHEY and CDR2 is SMNVEV (reference sequence). The CDR3 contains 16 residues. Trimming shortened V by 6 bases and J by 3 bases, and 20 bases separated the two germline ends.

The V and J genes are TRBV20-1 and TRBJ2-7; 8 bases line up with TRBD2. The CDR3 is 15 amino acids. Germline CDR1 reads DFQATT; CDR2 reads SNEGSKA (reference sequence). J lost 2 bases, V lost 6 bases, and 12 bases had no gene match. The CDR3 reads CSAPIGLAEAYEQYF. CDR3 in DNA: TGCAGTGCCCCTATTGGACTAGCAGAAGCCTACGAGCAGTACTTC.

This clonotype appeared many times. This sequence joins TRBV12-3 or TRBV12-4 and TRBJ2-1; no clear D gene. This CDR3 contains 12 residues. Trimming left V 6 bases short and J 5 bases short, with 8 bases between. The CDR3 nucleotides are TGTGCCAGCAGGCAAAATAACAATGAGCAGTTCTTC. Translating it yields CASRQNNNEQFF.

This clonotype was recorded only once. The chain uses TRBV2 and TRBJ2-3; TRBD1 is a possible D gene (5 bases). The CDR3 has 13 residues. From germline, CDR1 is SNHLY and CDR2 FYNNEI. Trimming took off 8 bases at V and 3 bases at J, with 12 bases between the two ends. The CDR3, as DNA: TGTGCCAGCCTCGTAGGGGCAACAGATACGCAGTATTTT. This gives the protein CASLVGATDTQYF.

The chain combines TRBV5-4 with TRBJ2-1; 8 nucleotides align to TRBD2. Germline CDR1 reads SGHNT; CDR2 reads YYREEE (reference sequence). The CDR3 totals 17 residues. V lost 3 bases to trimming and J lost 0 bases; unmatched junction nucleotides: 8. The DNA of the CDR3 is TGTGCCAGCAGCTCAGGCAGCGGGGGTCGCTCCTACAATGAGCAGTTCTTC. Translation: CASSSGSGGRSYNEQFF.

Many counts were recorded for this clonotype. The chain links TRBV12-3 or TRBV12-4 to TRBJ2-7; D perhaps matches TRBD2 (5 bases). The CDR3 has 15 amino acids. The V and J ends lost 6 bases and 2 bases respectively, with 17 bases between them. CDR3 sequence (DNA): TGTGCCAGCAGCCACCCGACATGGAGGCCCTACGAGCAGTACTTC. Amino acid sequence: CASSHPTWRPYEQYF.